This T cell receptor beta chain was captured in a study of T cell responses to AZD1222 COVID-19 vaccine. The germline gives CDR1 LGHDT, CDR2 YNNKEL (reference sequence). This CDR3 contains 14 residues. Trimming pared 0 bases from V and 5 bases from J, leaving 5 bases between. The data were produced by immunoSEQ multiplex PCR, yet TCRdb's version contains in-frame clones alone and is incomplete. The repertoire has tens of thousands of clones, about 91% of them found once; the top ten carry about 8%. Whole-study findings and limits: Among those given AZD1222, only 5 to 7 were seropositive at baseline. Donors were mostly white British, more females; clonal diversity possibly underestimated. Spike-specific TCR breadth and depth both grew after two AZD1222 doses. Spike-wide coverage was observed for vaccine-associated CD4 TCRs, with dominant responses at 160-218 and 743-854.

Concerning this clone itself: Its antigen remains unidentified.

The sequence derives from an adult who received the AZD1222 COVID-19 vaccine. The sequences come from peripheral blood, collected 28 days after the second AZD1222 dose. The chain employs TRBV3-1 (or the pseudogene TRBV3-2) and TRBJ1-6; no clear D. The CDR3 DNA follows: TGTGCCAGCAGCCAAGAGCCCAATAATTCACCCCTCCACTTT. As protein: CASSQEPNNSPLHF.